This is a list of T cell receptor beta chains from one sample in a study of blood T cell repertoires in COVID-19. The assay was immunoSEQ multiplex PCR, and TCRdb's table has in-frame clones only and misses some. This table has roughly 520,000 clones, around nine tenths appearing once. The specimen sequenced was PBMCs or T cells enriched from blood (not recorded which). These receptors came from a woman aged 40-49 years who had recovered from COVID-19. Each CDR3 is given with its conserved first and last residue.

TRBJ1-5 | TRBV6-5 | CASSYSSGGGVQPQHF
TRBJ2-5 | TRBV5-4 | CASSLGAGTGGQETQYF
TRBJ2-7 | TRBV4-3 | CASSPGTEPYEQYF
TRBJ1-3 | TRBV7-2 | CASSLLLRFSSGNTIYF
TRBJ2-1 | TRBV28 | CASNREASRRDEQFF
TRBJ2-7 | TRBV6-5 | CASRTDRGIYEQYF
TRBJ2-7 | TRBV6-6 | CASSRLAGGPHEQYF
TRBJ2-3 | TRBV7-9 | CASSSPRGAPDTQYF
TRBJ2-1 | TRBV3-1/TRBV3-2 | CASSPRDREHNEQFF
TRBJ1-1 | TRBV16 | CASSRQDTEAFF
TRBJ2-4 | TRBV6-5 | CASSYSDSRNIQYF
TRBJ2-1 | TRBV7-2 | CASSSGTPDNEQFF
TRBJ2-7 | TRBV11-3 | CASSLRDSAYEQYF
TRBJ2-1 | TRBV11-3 | CASSLRNGNEQFF
TRBJ1-6 | TRBV2 | CASSEKLTSHHF
TRBJ1-4 | TRBV27 | CASSLGHGKSEKLFF
TRBJ1-2 | TRBV19 | CASSIDYRQGNNYGYTF
TRBJ1-2 | TRBV4-3 | CASSREGEPNYGYTF
TRBJ1-5 | TRBV4-1 | CASSQEYGTGYQPQHF
TRBJ2-3 | TRBV4-3 | CASSQGSTDTQYF
TRBJ2-1 | TRBV25-1 | CASSEPGGSNEQFF
TRBJ2-5 | TRBV5-4 | CASSSISVGRGETQYF
TRBJ2-1 | TRBV11-2 | CASGQGSSYNEQFF
TRBJ1-6 | TRBV19 | CASSIGGGDSPLHF
TRBJ2-7 | TRBV19 | CASSALGTGGIYEQYF
TRBJ1-2 | TRBV12-3/TRBV12-4 | CASSSRQGHGYTF
TRBJ2-4 | TRBV5-4 | CASSALTGLKNIQYF
TRBJ1-3 | TRBV6-5 | CASSNRAEGGNTIYF
TRBJ1-5 | TRBV2 | CASNGQGEQPQHF